The present T cell receptor beta chain was sequenced within a study of blood T cell repertoires in COVID-19. Turning to the study itself: T cells, B-cell-depleted T cells, or PBMCs supplied cDNA or gDNA.

This CDR3 has 13 residues. Germline CDR1 reads KGHSH; CDR2 reads LQKENI. Trimming removed 0 bases at V and 2 bases at J, with 4 bases between. Clones were read by immunoSEQ multiplex PCR, and TCRdb kept only the in-frame ones, dropping some. This table has around 200,000 clones, around 87% appearing once. Sequencing was done on a sample of peripheral blood. The sequence was obtained from a man between 60 and 75 years old who had recovered from COVID-19. The chain is built from TRBV18 and TRBJ2-5; D is undetermined. The CDR3 DNA sequence: TGTGCCAGCTCACCACCGACTCAAGAGACCCAGTACTTC. This encodes CASSPPTQETQYF.